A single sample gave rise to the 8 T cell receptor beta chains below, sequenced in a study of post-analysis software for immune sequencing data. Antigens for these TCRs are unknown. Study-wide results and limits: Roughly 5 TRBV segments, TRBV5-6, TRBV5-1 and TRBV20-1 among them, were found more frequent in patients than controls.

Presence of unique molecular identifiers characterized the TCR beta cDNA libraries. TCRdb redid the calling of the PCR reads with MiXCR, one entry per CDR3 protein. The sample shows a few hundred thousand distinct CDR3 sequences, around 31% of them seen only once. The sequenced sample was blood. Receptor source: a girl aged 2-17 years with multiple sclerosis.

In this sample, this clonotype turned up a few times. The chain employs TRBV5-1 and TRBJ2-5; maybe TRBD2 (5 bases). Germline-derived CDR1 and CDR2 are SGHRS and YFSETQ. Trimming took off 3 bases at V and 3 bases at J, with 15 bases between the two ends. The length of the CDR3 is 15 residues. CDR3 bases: TGCGCCAGCAGCTCTCTCCTGGCCGGGGAAGAGACCCAGTACTTC. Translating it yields CASSSLLAGEETQYF.

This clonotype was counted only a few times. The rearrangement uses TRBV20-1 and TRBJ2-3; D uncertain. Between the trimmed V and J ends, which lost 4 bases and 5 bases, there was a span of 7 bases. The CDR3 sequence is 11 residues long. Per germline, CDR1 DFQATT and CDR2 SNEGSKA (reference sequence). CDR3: CSAIGLDTQYF. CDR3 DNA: TGCAGTGCTATAGGTTTAGATACGCAGTATTTT.

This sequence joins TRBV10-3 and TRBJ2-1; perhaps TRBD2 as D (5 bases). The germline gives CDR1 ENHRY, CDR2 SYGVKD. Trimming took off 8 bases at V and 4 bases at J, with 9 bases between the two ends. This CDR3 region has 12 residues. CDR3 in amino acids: CAISSIYNEQFF. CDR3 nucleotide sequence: TGTGCCATCTCTAGCATTTACAATGAGCAGTTCTTC.

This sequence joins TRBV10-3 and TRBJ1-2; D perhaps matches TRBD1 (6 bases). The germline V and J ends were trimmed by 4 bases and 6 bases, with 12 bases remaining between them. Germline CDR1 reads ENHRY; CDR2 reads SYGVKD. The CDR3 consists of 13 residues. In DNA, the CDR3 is TGTGCCATCAGTGGGGACATTGACGATGGCTACACCTTC. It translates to CAISGDIDDGYTF.

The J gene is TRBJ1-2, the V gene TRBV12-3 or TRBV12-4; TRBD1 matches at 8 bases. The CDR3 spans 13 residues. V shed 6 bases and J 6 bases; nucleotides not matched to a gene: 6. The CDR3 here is CASSQDRVNGYTF. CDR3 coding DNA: TGTGCCAGCAGCCAGGACAGGGTGAATGGCTACACCTTC.

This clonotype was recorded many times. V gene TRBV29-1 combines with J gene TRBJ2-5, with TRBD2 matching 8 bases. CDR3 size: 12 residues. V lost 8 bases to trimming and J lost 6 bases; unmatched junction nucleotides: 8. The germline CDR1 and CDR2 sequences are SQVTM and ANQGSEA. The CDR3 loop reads CSSGLAGQTQYF. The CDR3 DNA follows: TGCAGCTCTGGACTAGCCGGGCAGACCCAGTACTTC.

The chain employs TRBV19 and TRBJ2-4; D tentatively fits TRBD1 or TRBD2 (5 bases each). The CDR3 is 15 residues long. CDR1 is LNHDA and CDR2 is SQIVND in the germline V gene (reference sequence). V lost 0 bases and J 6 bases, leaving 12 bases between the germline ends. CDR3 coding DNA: TGTGCCAGTAGTATAGATCATGAGAGGGGAAACATTCAGTACTTC. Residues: CASSIDHERGNIQYF.

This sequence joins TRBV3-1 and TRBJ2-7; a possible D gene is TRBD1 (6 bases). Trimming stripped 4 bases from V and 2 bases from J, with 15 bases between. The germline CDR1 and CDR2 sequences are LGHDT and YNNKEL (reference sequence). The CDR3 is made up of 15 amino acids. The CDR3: CASSLSYRVPYEQYF. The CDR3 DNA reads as TGTGCCAGCAGCCTGAGTTACAGGGTACCCTACGAGCAGTACTTC.